This T cell receptor (beta chain) was identified during a study of beta chain features in type 1 diabetes. Study findings and constraints: Whether HLA type affects TCRB rearrangement stayed undetermined in the present work. The study found fewer insertions and more deletions at VDJ junctions in type 1 diabetes patients.

All of the isolated RNA was reverse transcribed, so expressed TCRB transcripts were sequenced. Assay: immunoSEQ multiplex PCR; the TCRdb copy retains only in-frame clones and omits some. The sample has hundreds of thousands of clones; about 16% are singletons. The CDR3 contains 14 residues. V was cut by 5 bases and J by 0 bases, with 9 bases left in between. Germline CDR1 reads SGHNT; CDR2 reads YYREEE (reference sequence). Heparinised blood was drawn once per donor, averaging about 116 mL. Populations obtained by sorting all exceeded 98% purity. This clone has a handful of counts. Its cognate antigen is unknown.

Sequencing was carried out using naive CD4+ T cells from blood. The V call is TRBV5-4, the J call TRBJ1-3; no reliable D call. The source is a man aged 18 to 30 in good health. In DNA form, the CDR3 reads TGTGCCAGCAGTCCGGAGAGCTCTGGAAACACCATATATTTT. Its translation is CASSPESSGNTIYF. The entire variable domain, with the rest obtained from reference TRBV5-4 and TRBJ1-3, is as follows: ETGVTQSPTHLIKTRGQQVTLRCSSQSGHNTVSWYQQALGQGPQFIFQYYREEENGRGNFPPRFSGLQFPNYSSELNVNALELDDSALYLCASSPESSGNTIYFGEGSWLTVV.